This T cell receptor beta chain was recovered during a study of T-cell reconstitution after alpha-beta-depleted transplantation in children. The TCRbeta library was prepared with unique molecular identifiers. TCRdb recomputed calls from the PCR reads with MiXCR, one row per CDR3 protein. This table has 640,000 or so distinct CDR3 sequences, approximately 15% appearing once. Germline CDR1 and CDR2: SGHTA and FQGNSA. The ends were cut back, 7 bases at V and 7 bases at J, with 10 bases in the middle. This CDR3 spans 12 amino acids. The sequence came from a human donor who donated a stem cell graft to a child with acute myeloid leukemia. Sequenced material: PBMCs from the stem cell graft donor, taken from the stem cell graft. This rearrangement joins TRBV7-2 to TRBJ2-2, with unresolved D. CDR3 coding DNA: TGTGCCAGCAACAAAGGCAGCGGGGAGCTGTTTTTT. Protein sequence: CASNKGSGELFF.